One TCR beta chain is described in this entry. As handled by the study authors: Counts of nucleated cells, estimated from reference gene primer amplification, were obtained. Sequenced by immunoSEQ multiplex PCR; TCRdb stores in-frame clones only, minus some. V and J calls and clone size are copied from that table; D and trimming were computed from the DNA. The repertoire holds 100,000 or so clones, around four fifths seen once, with 10% to 15% in the top ten. This entry comes from a study of blood T cell repertoires in COVID-19. Whole-study context: COVID-19 samples collected from the United States, Italy and Spain covered acute and convalescent phases.

Sequencing input: peripheral blood. The sequence was obtained from a woman in her sixties or seventies with active or convalescent COVID-19.

CDR3 amino acids: CASRAAGKLFF. The CDR3 DNA sequence: TGTGCCAGCAGGGCAGCGGGGAAACTGTTTTTT. This sequence joins TRBV27 and TRBJ1-4; D is undetermined. The V gene lost 6 bases and the J gene lost 11 bases, with 10 bases spanning the gap. Germline CDR1 is MNHEY and CDR2 is SMNVEV (reference sequence). CDR3 length equals 11 residues.